This T cell receptor beta chain was captured in a study of graft-versus-host responses after intestinal transplantation. The CDR3 has 12 amino acids. V lost 3 bases, J lost 7 bases, and 7 bases lay in between. Germline V gene sequence: CDR1 LNHDA, CDR2 SQIVND (reference sequence). Remarks on this clone: Its cognate antigen is unknown.

The assay was immunoSEQ multiplex PCR, and TCRdb's table has in-frame clones only and misses some. The sample has 80,000 to 100,000 clones, under 95% seen once. Specimen: unstimulated CD8+ T cells sorted from spleen or lymph node cells, collected before transplant. This chain connects TRBV19 to TRBJ2-1, with D uncertain. The receptor's source is a human donor who was the organ donor for an intestinal transplant. The CDR3 protein is CASSITWNEQFF. The CDR3 coding sequence is TGTGCCAGTAGTATTACATGGAATGAGCAGTTCTTC.